This T cell receptor beta chain was sequenced in a study of blood T cell repertoires in COVID-19. On the study more broadly: The United States, Italy and Spain were the sources of the acute and convalescent COVID-19 samples. T cells, B-cell-depleted T cells, or PBMCs supplied cDNA or gDNA.

This clone was counted between two and nine times. Original handling: Nucleated cell number was recorded as an estimate derived from reference gene primer amplification. Only in-frame clones appear in the TCRdb table, and some are missing; sequencing was by immunoSEQ multiplex PCR. Clonal size and the V and J genes are those of that table, whereas D and trimming came from the DNA. The sample shows 130,000 to 150,000 clones, 87% of them seen only once. This CDR3 region has 16 residues. Looked up from germline, CDR1 is MNHNY and CDR2 is SVGAGI (reference sequence). Germline trimming cut 6 bases from V and 1 base from J; bases unmatched to any gene: 9.

The TCR was taken from a man aged 50 to 59 who had recovered from COVID-19. The sequencing sample was made of peripheral blood. The chain uses TRBV6-6 and TRBJ1-5; 7 bases fit TRBD1. CDR3 sequence: CASSIPTGTSNQPQHF. Written as DNA, the CDR3 is TGTGCCAGCAGCATACCGACAGGGACGAGCAATCAGCCCCAGCATTTT.